This TCR beta chain was retrieved from a study of blood T cell repertoires in COVID-19. About the study: Researchers got acute and convalescent COVID-19 samples from the United States, Italy and Spain. From T cells, B-cell-depleted T cells, or PBMCs came the material, which was cDNA or gDNA.

In the original analysis: Amplification from reference gene primers served as the basis for estimated nucleated cell counts. Sequencing was performed with immunoSEQ multiplex PCR; in TCRdb, only in-frame clones are kept and a portion is missing. V and J calls and clone size are those listed in that table; D and trimming were worked out from the DNA. The table has approximately 220,000 clones, 80% to 90% seen once; the top ten hold 10%. The V gene's germline CDR1 is MNHEY and CDR2 SMNVEV (reference sequence). Trimming took 3 bases from V and 0 from J; bases not matched to a gene: 9. The CDR3 loop spans 17 amino acids.

This clonotype was obtained from an elderly woman with acute or convalescent COVID-19. Sample: peripheral blood. The V and J genes are TRBV27 and TRBJ2-7, with TRBD1 identical over 9 bases. The CDR3 protein is CASSFIMGQGSSYEQYF. CDR3 sequence (DNA): TGTGCCAGCAGTTTCATAATGGGACAGGGATCCTCCTACGAGCAGTACTTC.